The rows below give T cell receptor beta chains drawn from one sample of a study of shared clonotypes between healthy human individuals. TCRdb keeps only in-frame clones here, not all; method: immunoSEQ multiplex PCR. This sample has 2 million to 3 million clones, with approximately 93% found just once. The sequenced sample consisted of naive CD4+ T cells from PBMCs. The receptors were sampled from a young man in good health. Some clones in this sample may be carry-over from other donors' samples. Both conserved end residues are part of each CDR3. A D gene is named only where the DNA matches it firmly. Clone size appears in some rows only: once, few, many, or a class for an expanded clone.

>NA|TRBV5-1|TRBD1|TRBJ2-7
TGCGCCAGCAGCCCCTATCCATTCGGGACAGGGACCTACGAGCAGTACTTC
CASSPYPFGTGTYEQYF
>NA|TRBV4-3|TRBD2|TRBJ2-3
TGCGCCAGCAGCCAATTGCTGATCGGAACTAGCGGGACCCCCGGGGATACGCAGTATTTT
CASSQLLIGTSGTPGDTQYF
>once|TRBV5-1|NA|TRBJ1-1
TGCGCCAGCAGCTTTAACGGGGGCCCGAACACTGAAGCTTTCTTT
CASSFNGGPNTEAFF
>NA|TRBV6-1|NA|TRBJ2-3
TGTGCCCGGAGGGAAAGGCCCTGCACAGATACGCAGTATTTT
CARRERPCTDTQYF
>NA|TRBV5-1|NA|TRBJ1-3
TGCGCCAGCAGCCTAGACGGGAGCTCTGGAAACACCATATATTTT
CASSLDGSSGNTIYF
>NA|TRBV29-1|NA|TRBJ2-1
TGCAGCGTGGACCTCCAGCTTCAGCAGTTCTTC
CSVDLQLQQFF
>NA|TRBV9|NA|TRBJ2-3
TGTGCCAGCAGCGTAGTCGGGACTGCAGATACGCAGTATTTT
CASSVVGTADTQYF
>NA|TRBV28|NA|TRBJ1-5
TGTGCCAGCAGTTTTGGGACCCGGGGCAATCAGCCCCAGCATTTT
CASSFGTRGNQPQHF
>NA|TRBV11-2|TRBD2|TRBJ2-1
TGTGCCAGCAGCTTTAGGGGTAGCGGGATCACATCGGGGCATGAGCAGTTCTTC
CASSFRGSGITSGHEQFF
>NA|TRBV11-2|TRBD2|TRBJ2-7
TGTGCCAGCAGCCCCAGACTAGCGGGAGGCAACGAGCAGTACTTC
CASSPRLAGGNEQYF
>NA|TRBV15|NA|TRBJ2-3
TGTGCCACCAGCAGATTACGGGTGGGCACAGATACGCAGTATTTT
CATSRLRVGTDTQYF
>NA|TRBV29-1|NA|TRBJ2-7
TGCAGCGTTGAGAGGGGCTACGAGCAGTACTTC
CSVERGYEQYF
>NA|TRBV4-3|TRBD1|TRBJ1-2
TGCGCCAGCAGCCAAGAACTCTCGAGGGACAGACCCTATGGCTACACCTTC
CASSQELSRDRPYGYTF
>NA|TRBV5-1|NA|TRBJ2-1
TGCGCCAGCAGCTTGGGTGGAACCCCCTTAAACAATGAGCAGTTCTTC
CASSLGGTPLNNEQFF
>NA|TRBV5-1|TRBD2|TRBJ2-1
TGCGCCAGCAGCGGGCGACTAGCGGGAGCCTACAATGAGCAGTTCTTC
CASSGRLAGAYNEQFF
>NA|TRBV5-1|NA|TRBJ2-3
TGCGCCAGCAGCTTGGTTGGTACCCGAGGCACAGATACGCAGTATTTT
CASSLVGTRGTDTQYF
>NA|TRBV19|NA|TRBJ2-4
TGTGCCAGTAGCGCCGTGGATGTAGCCAAAAACATTCAGTACTTC
CASSAVDVAKNIQYF
>NA|TRBV18|NA|TRBJ2-1
TGTGCCAGCTCACCGCGCAGGGGGGGGTGGTATGAGCAGTTCTTC
CASSPRRGGWYEQFF
>NA|TRBV7-2|NA|TRBJ1-1
TGTGCCAGCAGCTTAGACAGAACGAACACTGAAGCTTTCTTT
CASSLDRTNTEAFF
>once|TRBV10-3|NA|TRBJ2-5
TGTGCCATCAAGGGTGCGGCTCAAGAGACCCAGTACTTC
CAIKGAAQETQYF
>NA|TRBV10-1|TRBD2|TRBJ2-1
TGCGCCAGCAGTGACGGGGGGAGGGCCGGGAATGAGCAGTTCTTC
CASSDGGRAGNEQFF
>NA|TRBV4-2|TRBD2|TRBJ2-5
TGTGCCAGCAGCCAGGCGGGGACTAGCGGGGCGCCTAGGGAGCAGTACTTC
CASSQAGTSGAPREQYF
>NA|TRBV5-1|TRBD2|TRBJ2-3
TGCGCCAGCAGCTGGGTGCGGGAGGCTCCCACAGATACGCAGTATTTT
CASSWVREAPTDTQYF
>NA|TRBV18|NA|TRBJ2-7
TGTGCCAGCTCACCACTTGTGCCAGAATTATTCGGAGAGCAGTACTTC
CASSPLVPELFGEQYF
>NA|TRBV5-4|NA|TRBJ2-3
TGTGCCAGCAGCTTGATCGGGAAGGATACGCAGTATTTT
CASSLIGKDTQYF
>NA|TRBV28|NA|TRBJ1-5
TGTGCCAGCAGTTTGCGCAGGGGAGTCGGTCAGCCCCAGCATTTT
CASSLRRGVGQPQHF
>NA|TRBV4-2|TRBD2|TRBJ2-1
TGTGCCAGCAGCCAAGGGACTAGCTTCGTAACCTACAATGAGCAGTTCTTC
CASSQGTSFVTYNEQFF
>NA|TRBV28|NA|TRBJ1-3
TGTGCCAGCAGTTTGCCGGATCGGACCATATATTTT
CASSLPDRTIYF
>NA|TRBV19|NA|TRBJ1-4
TGTGCCAGTAGTGCCTACCGGGGTTCTAATGAAAAACTGTTTTTT
CASSAYRGSNEKLFF
>NA|TRBV6-1|NA|TRBJ1-2
TGTGCCAGTTTCTCGACGGCCGGGGAAGGCTACACCTTC
CASFSTAGEGYTF
>NA|TRBV29-1|NA|TRBJ1-3
TGCAGCGTTTCGGGACGACACTCTGGAAACACCATATATTTT
CSVSGRHSGNTIYF
>NA|TRBV20-1|TRBD2|TRBJ2-7
TGCGCGGGCGGGGGGTCCTACGAGCAGTACTTC
CAGGGSYEQYF
>NA|TRBV7-2|NA|TRBJ2-7
TGTGCCAGCACCTTTCGCAAGGGAGGCTACGAGCAGTACTTC
CASTFRKGGYEQYF
>NA|TRBV5-1|NA|TRBJ2-7
TGCGCCAGCAGCTTGGTTAGGGGACGCTACGAGCAGTACTTC
CASSLVRGRYEQYF
>NA|TRBV5-1|NA|TRBJ2-5
TGCGCCAGCAGCTTGGTTGGTCGGCAGGGGCGCGGAGAGACCCAGTACTTC
CASSLVGRQGRGETQYF
>NA|TRBV27|TRBD1|TRBJ1-1
TGTGCCAGCAGTCCCCGGGACAGGGGCGCTGAGAACACTGAAGCTTTCTTT
CASSPRDRGAENTEAFF
>NA|TRBV2|NA|TRBJ2-7
TGTGCCAGCAGTATGGGCTACGAGCAGTACTTC
CASSMGYEQYF
>NA|TRBV7-6|TRBD2|TRBJ2-3
TGTGCCAGCAGCTTACTCCCGACTAGCGGGAGTTTCGCAGATACGCAGTATTTT
CASSLLPTSGSFADTQYF
>NA|TRBV7-6|TRBD2|TRBJ2-7
TGTGCCAGCAGCTTAACTAGCGGGGCCTTCTACGAGCAGTACTTC
CASSLTSGAFYEQYF
>once|TRBV6-5|NA|TRBJ1-3
TGTGCCAGCAGTTTCATAATCGCCGGCTCCGGAAACACCATATATTTT
CASSFIIAGSGNTIYF
>NA|TRBV30|TRBD1|TRBJ1-5
TGTGCCTGGAGTTACCCGGGACAGGGGGGGAATCAGCCCCAGCATTTT
CAWSYPGQGGNQPQHF
>NA|TRBV27|NA|TRBJ2-1
TGTGCCAGCAGTTTAAGTCCAGATTCCTCCTACAATGAGCAGTTCTTC
CASSLSPDSSYNEQFF
>NA|TRBV6-1|TRBD1|TRBJ1-1
TGTGCCAGCAGGATCACAGGGGGGACTGAAGCTTTCTTT
CASRITGGTEAFF
>NA|TRBV28|NA|TRBJ2-5
TGTGCCAGCAGTTACCCCCGACTAGAGACCCAGTACTTC
CASSYPRLETQYF
>NA|TRBV5-1|NA|TRBJ2-7
TGCGCCAGCAGCTGGACCGGACAGACCAGGCTTTACGAGCAGTACTTC
CASSWTGQTRLYEQYF
>once|TRBV9|NA|TRBJ2-1
TGTGCCAGCAGCGTCCGAGACAGCTACAATGAGCAGTTCTTC
CASSVRDSYNEQFF
>NA|TRBV14|NA|TRBJ2-7
TGTGCCAGCAGATCCAAGTCAGGCTACGAGCAGTACTTC
CASRSKSGYEQYF
>NA|TRBV28|NA|TRBJ1-1
TGTGCCAGCAGTTCGCTCGGATACCTGAACACTGAAGCTTTCTTT
CASSSLGYLNTEAFF
>NA|TRBV6-5|TRBD2|TRBJ2-3
TGTGCCAGCAAGCGGGGGGCTGGAGATACGCAGTATTTT
CASKRGAGDTQYF
>NA|TRBV7-2|NA|TRBJ2-7
TGTGCCAGCAGCCCCCACGGGGGTACCTCCCTCGAGCAGTACTTC
CASSPHGGTSLEQYF
>NA|TRBV30|TRBD1|TRBJ2-7
TGTGCCTGGAGCCGGGACAGGGTCTACGAGCAGTACTTC
CAWSRDRVYEQYF
>NA|TRBV4-2|NA|TRBJ1-6
TGTGCCAGCAGCCAAGAAGCTGATTCACCCCTCCACTTT
CASSQEADSPLHF
>NA|TRBV18|TRBD1|TRBJ2-5
TGTGCCAGCTCACCCTCGCGACAGGGCGCCGGGGAGACCCAGTACTTC
CASSPSRQGAGETQYF
>NA|TRBV10-1|NA|TRBJ1-5
TGCGCCAGCAACGGAGGGCAAAGCAATCAGCCCCAGCATTTT
CASNGGQSNQPQHF